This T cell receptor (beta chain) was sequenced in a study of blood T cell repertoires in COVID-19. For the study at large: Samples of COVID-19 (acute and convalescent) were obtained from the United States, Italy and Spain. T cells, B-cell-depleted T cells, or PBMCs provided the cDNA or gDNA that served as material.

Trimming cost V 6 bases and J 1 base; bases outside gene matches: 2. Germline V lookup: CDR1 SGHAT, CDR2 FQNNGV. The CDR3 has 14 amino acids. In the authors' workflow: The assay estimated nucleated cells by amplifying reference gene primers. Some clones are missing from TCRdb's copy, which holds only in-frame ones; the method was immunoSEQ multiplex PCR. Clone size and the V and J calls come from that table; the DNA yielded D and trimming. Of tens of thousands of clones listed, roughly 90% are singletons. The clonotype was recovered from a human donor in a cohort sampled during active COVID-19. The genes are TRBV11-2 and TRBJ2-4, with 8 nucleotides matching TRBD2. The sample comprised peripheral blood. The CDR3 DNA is TGTGCCAGCAGGCCTAGCGGGGCCAAAAACATTCAGTACTTC. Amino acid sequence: CASRPSGAKNIQYF. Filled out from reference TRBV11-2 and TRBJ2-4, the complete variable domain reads EAGVAQSPRYKIIEKRQSVAFWCNPISGHATLYWYQQILGQGPKLLIQFQNNGVVDDSQLPKDRFSAERLKGVDSTLKIQPAKLEDSAVYLCASRPSGAKNIQYFGAGTRLSVL.